Following are 11 T cell receptor beta chains from one sample sequenced in a study of blood T cell repertoires in COVID-19. Repertoires were generated with immunoSEQ multiplex PCR, while TCRdb's copy carries only in-frame clones and drops some. The table records 200,000 to 250,000 clones, 84% of them present only once. The source material was peripheral blood. Receptor source: an elderly woman with active or convalescent COVID-19.

The chain is built from TRBV2 and TRBJ1-1; D gene unclear. V shed 8 bases and J shed 8 bases, with 12 bases lying between them. The germline V gene has CDR1 SNHLY and CDR2 FYNNEI. The CDR3 runs to 11 residues. The DNA for the CDR3 is TGTGCCAGCTTGATTAACCTAGAAGCTTTCTTT. Its translation: CASLINLEAFF.

The rearrangement links TRBV6-5 to TRBJ1-1, with D tentatively TRBD1 (6 bases). Germline values: CDR1 MNHEY, CDR2 SVGAGI. Trimming cost V 0 bases and J 1 base, with 9 bases left between them. The CDR3 covers 15 residues. CDR3 sequence (DNA): TGTGCCAGCAGTTACTCGGGGGCTCGGAACACTGAAGCTTTCTTT. As protein: CASSYSGARNTEAFF.

This chain links TRBV6-5 with TRBJ2-5; 10 bases fit TRBD2. CDR1 and CDR2 from the germline V gene are MNHEY and SVGAGI. After removal of 4 bases from V and 4 bases from J, the junction contained 6 bases not matched to a gene. This CDR3 comprises 15 residues. The CDR3 DNA is TGTGCCAGCAGTTCCGGAGCGGGAGGGAGAGAGACCCAGTACTTC. Translated, it gives CASSSGAGGRETQYF.

V usage is TRBV4-2 and J usage is TRBJ2-3; TRBD2 matches at 8 bases. J gave up 0 bases and V 1 base, and 3 bases lay outside the gene matches. Germline CDR1 is LGHNA and CDR2 is YNFKEQ. The CDR3 has 16 residues. The chain's CDR3 is CASSQGLATSTDTQYF. In DNA, the CDR3 is TGTGCCAGCAGCCAAGGACTAGCGACTAGCACAGATACGCAGTATTTT.

This chain uses TRBV5-1 with TRBJ2-7; TRBD1 aligns across 7 bases. J gave up 3 bases and V 3 bases, and 33 bases lay outside the gene matches. The CDR3 has 23 amino acids. Germline CDR1 and CDR2: SGHRS and YFSETQ. This chain's CDR3 is CASSSGRPIEGGLQGLNFYEQYF. DNA of the CDR3: TGCGCCAGCAGCTCAGGACGTCCTATAGAAGGAGGCTTACAGGGGTTAAACTTCTACGAGCAGTACTTC.

This clone has more than one count but fewer than ten. This chain joins TRBV18 and TRBJ2-1; 9 nucleotides line up with TRBD2. Per the germline V gene, CDR1 is KGHSH and CDR2 is LQKENI. Trimming at V came to 2 bases and at J to 9 bases, leaving 14 bases not matched to a gene. This CDR3 contains 17 residues. CDR3 nucleotides: TGTGCCAGCTCACCAAAAACTATAGCGGGAGTTCTAGGTGAGCAGTTCTTC. Translation gives CASSPKTIAGVLGEQFF.

CDR3 amino acids: CSVGIRYSRRDSVYEQYF. The CDR3 region has the DNA TGCAGCGTTGGCATTAGGTATTCACGAAGAGACAGTGTATACGAGCAGTACTTC. The chain carries TRBV29-1 and TRBJ2-7, with D possibly being TRBD1 (5 bases). Between the trimmed V and J ends, which lost 4 bases and 4 bases, there was a span of 29 bases. Germline V lookup: CDR1 SQVTM, CDR2 ANQGSEA. This CDR3 is 18 amino acids long.

The rearrangement joins TRBV5-1 to TRBJ2-1; 9 bases are shared with TRBD2. J was trimmed by 2 bases and V by 3 bases; bases with no gene match: 6. The CDR3 has 16 residues. Germline CDR1 and CDR2: SGHRS and YFSETQ. The CDR3 sequence: CASSSPGLATYNEQFF. The CDR3 DNA is TGCGCCAGCAGCTCACCAGGACTAGCGACCTACAATGAGCAGTTCTTC. The whole variable domain, filled in from reference TRBV5-1 and TRBJ2-1, reads KAGVTQTPRYLIKTRGQQVTLSCSPISGHRSVSWYQQTPGQGLQFLFEYFSETQRNKGNFPGRFSGRQFSNSRSEMNVSTLELGDSALYLCASSSPGLATYNEQFFGPGTRLTVL.

V gene TRBV9 combines with J gene TRBJ2-5; 11 bases map to TRBD1. From germline, CDR1 is SGDLS and CDR2 YYNGEE. CDR3 length equals 15 residues. J lost 5 bases, V lost 3 bases, and 6 bases had no gene match. Here the CDR3 reads CASSGAGQGVETQYF. Here the CDR3 DNA reads TGTGCCAGCAGCGGGGCGGGACAGGGGGTTGAGACCCAGTACTTC.

The chain employs TRBV6-4 and TRBJ2-1, with 8 bases aligning to TRBD2. V was clipped by 6 bases and J by 1 base; unmatched bases: 5. Germline V lookup: CDR1 MRHNA, CDR2 SNTAGT. This CDR3 comprises 15 residues. Written as DNA, the CDR3 is TGTGCCAGCAGCCCCATAGCGGGATCCTACAATGAGCAGTTCTTC. It encodes CASSPIAGSYNEQFF.

The chain employs TRBV11-3 and TRBJ2-1, with 7 bases matching TRBD1. V dropped 3 bases and J dropped 5; count of bases not matched to a gene: 4. The CDR3 totals 14 residues. Germline CDR1 SGHNT, CDR2 YENEEA. DNA for the CDR3: TGTGCCAGCAGCTTGGACGGGACAGACAATGAGCAGTTCTTC. Translated: CASSLDGTDNEQFF.